This T cell receptor beta chain was recorded in a study of CD8+ T cells in alopecia areata. Comments on this clone: Its antigen remains unknown.

Treatment: oral pan-JAK inhibitor, 5-10 mg twice daily. Notes on the study in general: Scalp clonality dropped significantly under tofacitinib, as did expanded CD8+ top-100 clones. Especially in alopecia totalis/universalis, lesional scalp showed greater clonality than normal scalp did. While tofacitinib was given, many expanded lesional clones persisted in scalp and blood.

RNA, once extracted, was reverse transcribed into cDNA for use as the sequencing template. Using immunoSEQ multiplex PCR, the repertoire was profiled, and TCRdb retains in-frame clones only, with some absent. The table has roughly 190,000 clones, roughly 60% seen once; the top ten hold about 1.3%. The receptor was isolated from a human donor with alopecia areata. Material: CD4+ T cells sorted from blood, obtained between weeks 49 and 50, from a patient treated with tofacitinib.

The CDR3 reads CATSRHRYRNYKSSYNEQFF. The CDR3 DNA is TGTGCCACCAGCAGACACCGTTACCGCAACTATAAAAGCTCCTACAATGAGCAGTTCTTC. This chain links TRBV15 with TRBJ2-1; D call uncertain. This CDR3 has 20 residues. Trimming took 2 bases from V and 0 from J, leaving 23 bases between them. CDR1 LNHNV and CDR2 YYDKDF come from the germline V gene (reference sequence).